A selection of T cell receptor beta chains follows, all from one sample in a study of radiation and T cells in renal cell carcinoma. Sequencing was performed with immunoSEQ multiplex PCR; in TCRdb, only in-frame clones are kept and a portion is missing. The sample includes approximately 120,000 clones, roughly 80% of them seen just once. The material sequenced was blood, taken from a patient whose treatment included radiotherapy and nephrectomy. These receptors were taken from a woman aged 60 to 75 with renal cell carcinoma. The CDR3 runs from the conserved cysteine through the conserved F or W. D genes are given only for firm matches. For some rows the clone size is stated as once, few or many, or as a class when expanded; others skip it.

J,size,D,V,DNA,CDR3
TRBJ1-2,few,NA,TRBV5-8,TGTGCCAGCAGCTGGGACCTCTATGGCTACACCTTC,CASSWDLYGYTF
TRBJ1-6,NA,NA,TRBV7-2,TGTGCCAGCAGCACTGACAGGCCGAGCTCCTATAATTCACCCCTCCACTTT,CASSTDRPSSYNSPLHF
TRBJ1-2,NA,NA,TRBV2,TGTGCCAGCAGTCAGTTGGAGGGTGGCTACACCTTC,CASSQLEGGYTF
TRBJ2-1,NA,NA,TRBV7-3,TGTGCCAGCAGCCTGGGGTCAGTTCCCAATGAGCAGTTCTTC,CASSLGSVPNEQFF
TRBJ2-3,NA,NA,TRBV10-3,TGTGCCACCCAAGGAGGCACAGATACGCAGTATTTT,CATQGGTDTQYF
TRBJ2-3,NA,NA,TRBV13,TGTGCCAGCAGTTACGGCGCGGGCTTCACCGATACGCAGTATTTT,CASSYGAGFTDTQYF
TRBJ2-7,few,NA,TRBV7-2,TGTGCCAGCAGCTTAGCGGGCTTAACTTCCTACGAGCAGTACTTC,CASSLAGLTSYEQYF
TRBJ2-1,NA,NA,TRBV2,TGTGCCAGCAGTTGGAGCCGGCGGGATGGGTCCAATGAGCAGTTCTTC,CASSWSRRDGSNEQFF
TRBJ2-1,NA,NA,TRBV5-1,TGCGCCAGCAGCTTGGAAGGACTAAGCAATGAGCAGTTCTTC,CASSLEGLSNEQFF
TRBJ1-2,NA,NA,TRBV28,TGTGCCAGCACCCGCCCGGCAACGGGCCCAAGCTATGGCTACACCTTC,CASTRPATGPSYGYTF
TRBJ2-5,NA,TRBD2,TRBV6-5,TGTGCCAGCAGTACCGGGACTAGCGTTAAAGAGACCCAGTACTTC,CASSTGTSVKETQYF
TRBJ2-2,once,NA,TRBV19,TGTGCCAGTAGTATGGAAGGTCCCGGGGAGCTGTTTTTT,CASSMEGPGELFF
TRBJ2-7,NA,TRBD1,TRBV5-1,TGCGCCAGCAGCTTGGAAGTCAGGGGGAGCTACGAGCAGTACTTC,CASSLEVRGSYEQYF
TRBJ2-2,once,NA,TRBV5-1,TGCGCCAGCAGCTTGGGACCCCGAGCGAACACCGGGGAGCTGTTTTTT,CASSLGPRANTGELFF
TRBJ2-7,NA,NA,TRBV9,TGTGCCAGCAGCGTATGGGGGAGTTCCGACGAGCAGTACTTC,CASSVWGSSDEQYF
TRBJ2-1,NA,NA,TRBV29-1,TGCAGCGTTGTCCCGGTTAGCTACAATGAGCAGTTCTTC,CSVVPVSYNEQFF
TRBJ2-1,NA,TRBD2,TRBV27,TGTGCCAGCAGTTTACCGGGGGGGCCCCACAATGAGCAGTTCTTC,CASSLPGGPHNEQFF